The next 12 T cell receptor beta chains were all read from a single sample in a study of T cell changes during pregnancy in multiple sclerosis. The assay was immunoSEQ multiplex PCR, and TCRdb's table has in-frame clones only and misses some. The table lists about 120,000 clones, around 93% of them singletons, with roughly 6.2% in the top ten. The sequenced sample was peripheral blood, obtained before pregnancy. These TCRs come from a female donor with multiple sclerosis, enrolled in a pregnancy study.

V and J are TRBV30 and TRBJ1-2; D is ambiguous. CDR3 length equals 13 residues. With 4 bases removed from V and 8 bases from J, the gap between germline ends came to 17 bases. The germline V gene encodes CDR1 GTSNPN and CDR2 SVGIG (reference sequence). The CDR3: CAWIPTGGHGYTF. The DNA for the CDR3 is TGTGCCTGGATCCCGACCGGCGGGCACGGCTACACCTTC.

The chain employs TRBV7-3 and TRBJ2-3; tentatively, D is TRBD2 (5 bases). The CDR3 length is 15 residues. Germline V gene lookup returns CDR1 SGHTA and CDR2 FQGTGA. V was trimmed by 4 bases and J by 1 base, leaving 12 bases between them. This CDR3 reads CASSYKGSRTDTQYF. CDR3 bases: TGTGCCAGCAGCTATAAAGGGAGCCGCACAGATACGCAGTATTTT.

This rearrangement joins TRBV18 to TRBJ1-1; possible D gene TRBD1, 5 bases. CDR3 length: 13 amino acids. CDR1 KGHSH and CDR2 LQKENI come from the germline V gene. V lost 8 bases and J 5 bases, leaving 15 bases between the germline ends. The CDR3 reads CASLDRFGTEAFF. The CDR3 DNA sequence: TGTGCCAGCCTCGACAGATTTGGTACTGAAGCTTTCTTT.

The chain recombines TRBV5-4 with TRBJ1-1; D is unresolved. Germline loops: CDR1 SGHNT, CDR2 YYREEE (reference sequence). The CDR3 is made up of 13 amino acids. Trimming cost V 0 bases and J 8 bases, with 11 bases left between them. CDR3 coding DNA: TGTGCCAGCAGCTTGGCCCGTTCAGTCGAAGCTTTCTTT. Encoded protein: CASSLARSVEAFF.

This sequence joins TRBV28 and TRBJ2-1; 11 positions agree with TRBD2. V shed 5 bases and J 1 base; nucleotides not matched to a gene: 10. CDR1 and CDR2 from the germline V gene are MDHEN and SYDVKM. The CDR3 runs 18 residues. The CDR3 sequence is CASSPHIAGGPSYNEQFF. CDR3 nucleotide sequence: TGTGCCAGCAGTCCCCACATAGCGGGAGGGCCGTCCTACAATGAGCAGTTCTTC.

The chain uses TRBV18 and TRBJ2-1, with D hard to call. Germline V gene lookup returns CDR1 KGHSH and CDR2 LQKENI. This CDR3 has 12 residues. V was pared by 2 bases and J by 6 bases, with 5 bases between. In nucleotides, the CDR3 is TGTGCCAGCTCACCAATCGGCAATGAGCAGTTCTTC. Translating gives CASSPIGNEQFF.

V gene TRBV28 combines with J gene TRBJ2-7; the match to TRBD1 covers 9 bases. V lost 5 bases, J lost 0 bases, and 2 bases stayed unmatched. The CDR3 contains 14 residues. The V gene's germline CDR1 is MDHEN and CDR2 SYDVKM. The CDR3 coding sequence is TGTGCCAGCAGTCGGACAGGGGTCTCCTACGAGCAGTACTTC. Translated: CASSRTGVSYEQYF. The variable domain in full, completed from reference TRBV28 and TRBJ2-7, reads DVKVTQSSRYLVKRTGEKVFLECVQDMDHENMFWYRQDPGLGLRLIYFSYDVKMKEKGDIPEGYSVSREKKERFSLILESASTNQTSMYLCASSRTGVSYEQYFGPGTRLTVT.

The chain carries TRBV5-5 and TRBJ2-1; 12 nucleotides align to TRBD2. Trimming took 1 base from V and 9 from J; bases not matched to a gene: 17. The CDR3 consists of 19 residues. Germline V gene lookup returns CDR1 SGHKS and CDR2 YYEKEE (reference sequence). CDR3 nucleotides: TGTGCCAGCAGCTTGTCTCGGGCTAGCGGGAGGGAAAGATTGGGTGAGCAGTTCTTC. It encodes CASSLSRASGRERLGEQFF. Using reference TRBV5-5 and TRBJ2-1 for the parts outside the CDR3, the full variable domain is DAGVTQSPTHLIKTRGQQVTLRCSPISGHKSVSWYQQVLGQGPQFIFQYYEKEERGRGNFPDRFSARQFPNYSSELNVNALLLGDSALYLCASSLSRASGRERLGEQFFGPGTRLTVL.

The CDR3 sequence: CASSPGTGMDTEAFF. The CDR3 coding sequence is TGCGCCAGCAGCCCTGGGACAGGTATGGACACTGAAGCTTTCTTT. This chain connects TRBV5-1 to TRBJ1-1, with 8 nucleotides matching TRBD1. Germline CDR1 and CDR2: SGHRS and YFSETQ. The CDR3 sequence is 15 residues long. Unmatched junction bases numbered 8, after V lost 4 bases and J lost 3 bases. Variable domain in full (rest from reference TRBV5-1 and TRBJ1-1): KAGVTQTPRYLIKTRGQQVTLSCSPISGHRSVSWYQQTPGQGLQFLFEYFSETQRNKGNFPGRFSGRQFSNSRSEMNVSTLELGDSALYLCASSPGTGMDTEAFFGQGTRLTVV.

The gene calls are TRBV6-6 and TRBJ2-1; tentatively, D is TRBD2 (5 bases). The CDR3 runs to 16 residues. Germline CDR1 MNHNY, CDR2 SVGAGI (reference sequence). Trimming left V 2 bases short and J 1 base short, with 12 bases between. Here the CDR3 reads CASSYNMGASYNEQFF. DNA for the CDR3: TGTGCCAGCAGTTACAATATGGGAGCTTCCTACAATGAGCAGTTCTTC.

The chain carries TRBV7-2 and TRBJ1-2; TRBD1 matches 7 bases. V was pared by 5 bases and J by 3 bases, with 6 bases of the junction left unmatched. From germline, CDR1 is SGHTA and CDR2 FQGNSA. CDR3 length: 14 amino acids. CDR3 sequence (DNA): TGTGCCAGCAGCCCCTACAGGGGTGACTATGGCTACACCTTC. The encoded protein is CASSPYRGDYGYTF.

The CDR3 region is CASSVGTSGLKIPGELFF. In DNA, the CDR3 is TGTGCCAGCAGCGTAGGGACTAGCGGACTGAAAATACCCGGGGAGCTGTTTTTT. The chain links TRBV9 to TRBJ2-2; 10 bases line up with TRBD2. Germline CDR1 is SGDLS and CDR2 is YYNGEE. The V segment lost 0 bases and the J segment 6 bases; nucleotides outside the gene matches: 11. CDR3 length equals 18 residues. Complete variable domain (other parts from reference TRBV9 and TRBJ2-2): DSGVTQTPKHLITATGQRVTLRCSPRSGDLSVYWYQQSLDQGLQFLIQYYNGEERAKGNILERFSAQQFPDLHSELNLSSLELGDSALYFCASSVGTSGLKIPGELFFGEGSRLTVL.